A single sample gave rise to the 30 T cell receptor beta chains below, sequenced in a study of regulatory T cells in long-lasting Graves disease (dated by TCRdb to about 2021). In the paper's terms, the time point label means: newly diagnosed GD, antithyroid drugs for less than 3 months. For both TCR sequencing and RNA sequencing, RNA was extracted from PBMCs in TRIzol. Preparation of the library involved multiplex PCR. TCRdb shows the sequencer as Illumina HiSeq 4000. CDR3 regions were amplified by Arm-PCR with iRepertoire HTBI primers to construct TCR beta libraries. Through fastp at Q25 and MiXCR, TCRdb rebuilt clones from the public reads, retaining in-frame beta chains. Rows are unified per CDR3 protein, each entry keeping the most common DNA and genes. Across this sample there are about 330,000 distinct CDR3 sequences, with 16% seen only once. 20% to 25% of the sample comes from the top ten.

This sample also appeared in a second study, on T cells in Graves' hyperthyroidism and ophthalmopathy.

Source: peripheral blood mononuclear cells (PBMCs), taken at new diagnosis, from a patient treated with antithyroid drugs. All receptors come from a woman aged 18 to 35 with Graves disease. Donor details come from another sample of the same person, matched by shared clones.

V gene TRBV2 combines with J gene TRBJ1-3, with D uncertain. CDR1 and CDR2 (germline): SNHLY, FYNNEI. V lost 7 bases and J 4 bases, leaving 5 bases between the germline ends. This CDR3 region has 11 residues. This CDR3 reads CASKPGNTIYF. CDR3 coding DNA: TGTGCCAGCAAACCAGGAAACACCATATATTTT.

This clonotype was detected ten times or more. The V call is TRBV12-3 or TRBV12-4, the J call TRBJ1-1; no clear D gene. The length of the CDR3 is 16 residues. V was trimmed by 2 bases and J by 2 bases, leaving 15 bases between them. Here the CDR3 reads CASSLPISWGNTEAFF. CDR3 in DNA: TGTGCCAGCAGTTTACCGATCAGTTGGGGTAACACTGAAGCTTTCTTT.

In this sample, this clonotype turned up many times. The rearrangement links TRBV28 to TRBJ2-3; 9 nucleotides line up with TRBD1. Germline values: CDR1 MDHEN, CDR2 SYDVKM. CDR3 length equals 15 residues. V shed 1 base, J shed 4 bases, and the junction held 3 bases outside the gene matches. CDR3 bases: TGTGCCAGCAGTTTATTACAGGGGGCCCCAGATACGCAGTATTTT. Its translation: CASSLLQGAPDTQYF.

In this sample, this clonotype turned up many times. V gene TRBV7-9 combines with J gene TRBJ2-5, with D possibly matching TRBD1 (6 bases). V shed 0 bases and J shed 2 bases, with 10 bases lying between them. This CDR3 spans 15 amino acids. Germline V lookup: CDR1 SEHNR, CDR2 FQNEAQ (reference sequence). The CDR3 loop is CASSLARQDQETQYF. Written as DNA, the CDR3 is TGTGCCAGCAGCTTAGCAAGACAGGATCAAGAGACCCAGTACTTC.

This clonotype has only a few counts. This chain links TRBV20-1 with TRBJ2-1; TRBD1 might be the D (5 bases). The CDR3 runs to 13 residues. Germline V lookup: CDR1 DFQATT, CDR2 SNEGSKA (reference sequence). V was cut by 6 bases and J by 8 bases, with 17 bases left in between. CDR3 sequence: CSALTGHFDEQFF. The CDR3 DNA is TGCAGTGCCCTGACCGGACACTTTGATGAGCAGTTCTTC.

In regard to this clonotype: The germline gene is not matched at one end of the junction; a read error may be the cause. The chain joins TRBV10-3 to TRBJ1-4, with D uncertain. The CDR3 has 11 amino acids. Germline-derived CDR1 and CDR2 are ENHRY and SYGVKD. The CDR3 sequence is CATSDGEKLFF. In DNA, the CDR3 is TGTGCCACCAGTGATGGTGAAAAACTGTTTTTT.

About this clonotype: A junction boundary mismatches the germline segment, possibly from a read error. V usage is TRBV7-2 and J usage is TRBJ1-1; D unclear. Germline loops: CDR1 SGHTA, CDR2 FQGNSA. The CDR3 consists of 11 residues. CDR3 loop: CASGFGTEAFF. The CDR3 nucleotides read TGTGCCAGCGGCTTTGGCACAGAAGCTTTCTTT. Variable domain in full (rest from reference TRBV7-2 and TRBJ1-1): GAGVSQSPSNKVTEKGKDVELRCDPISGHTALYWYRQSLGQGLEFLIYFQGNSAPDKSGLPSDRFSAERTGGSVSTLTIQRTQQEDSAVYLCASGFGTEAFFGQGTRLTVV.

The table lists this clonotype with a count of one. This chain connects TRBV5-1 to TRBJ2-3, with 14 bases lining up with TRBD2. The CDR3 is 17 amino acids. The V segment lost 4 bases and the J segment 5 bases; nucleotides outside the gene matches: 9. Germline V gives CDR1 SGHRS, CDR2 YFSETQ. CDR3 loop: CASSSQGTSGSLDTQYF. CDR3 in DNA: TGCGCCAGCAGCAGCCAAGGGACTAGCGGGAGTTTAGATACGCAGTATTTT.

This clonotype turned up a few times. CDR3 residues: CASSLDGTGADGYTF. The CDR3 DNA follows: TGTGCCAGCAGCTTAGACGGGACAGGGGCTGATGGCTACACCTTC. The J gene is TRBJ1-2, the V gene TRBV7-9, with 10 bases identical to TRBD1. Germline CDR1 is SEHNR and CDR2 is FQNEAQ (reference sequence). The V and J ends lost 1 base and 6 bases, in that order; junction bases with no gene match: 5. The CDR3 length is 15 residues.

This clonotype has a count of ten or more. The V call is TRBV11-2, the J call TRBJ2-7; TRBD1 agrees at 8 bases. The CDR3 is 15 residues long. The V and J ends lost 4 bases and 0 bases, in that order; junction bases with no gene match: 5. From germline, CDR1 is SGHAT and CDR2 FQNNGV. The CDR3 region has the DNA TGTGCCAGCAGCTCCTTTACAGGGGGCTCCTACGAGCAGTACTTC. Protein: CASSSFTGGSYEQYF.

The chain is built from TRBV6-1 and TRBJ1-2, with 9 bases aligning to TRBD1. Trimming cost V 7 bases and J 4 bases; bases outside gene matches: 13. CDR1 is MNHNS, CDR2 SASEGT, per germline. The CDR3 spans 16 residues. The CDR3 DNA reads as TGTGCCAGCAACCTCAACCGGGACAGGGCGATCTATGGCTACACCTTC. Amino acid sequence: CASNLNRDRAIYGYTF.

This clonotype was counted many times. The chain is built from TRBV7-9 and TRBJ2-7; D not resolved. The CDR3 consists of 14 residues. With 6 bases removed from V and 1 base from J, the gap between germline ends came to 13 bases. Germline values: CDR1 SEHNR, CDR2 FQNEAQ (reference sequence). The CDR3 nucleotides are TGTGCCAGCAGTCTACCTATGGGTTCCTACGAGCAGTACTTC. Residues: CASSLPMGSYEQYF.

At least ten counts were recorded for this clonotype. The chain has TRBV7-9 and TRBJ2-5; D is possibly TRBD1 or TRBD2 (6 bases each). The CDR3 has 14 amino acids. The V gene's germline CDR1 is SEHNR and CDR2 FQNEAQ (reference sequence). Trimming took off 5 bases at V and 5 bases at J, with 15 bases between the two ends. This CDR3 reads CASSIRQAGETQYF. As DNA, the CDR3 is TGTGCCAGCAGCATCCGACAGGCGGGGGAGACCCAGTACTTC.

This clonotype has ten or more counts. The rearrangement joins TRBV30 to TRBJ1-1, with a possible D match to TRBD1 (6 bases). The CDR3 consists of 12 residues. CDR1 is GTSNPN, CDR2 SVGIG, per germline (reference sequence). With 5 bases removed from V and 1 base from J, the gap between germline ends came to 8 bases. Here the CDR3 reads CAWGTQNTEAFF. In DNA, the CDR3 is TGTGCCTGGGGGACACAGAACACTGAAGCTTTCTTT.

A note on this clonotype: A much larger clone lies a single base off, so this may be a read error. This CDR3 reads CASSIGTGGRRAEAFF. As DNA, the CDR3 is TGTGCCAGCAGCATCGGGACAGGTGGCCGGCGGGCTGAAGCTTTCTTT. V usage is TRBV7-9 and J usage is TRBJ1-1; 8 bases fit TRBD1. This CDR3 spans 16 amino acids. Germline lookup yields CDR1 SEHNR and CDR2 FQNEAQ (reference sequence). Trimming took 5 bases from V and 6 from J; bases not matched to a gene: 14.

This clonotype was observed a handful of times. This chain connects TRBV11-2 to TRBJ2-7; D is uncertain. Germline V gene lookup returns CDR1 SGHAT and CDR2 FQNNGV. Trimming left V 5 bases short and J 9 bases short, with 11 bases between. The CDR3 runs 11 residues. CDR3 in DNA: TGTGCCAGCAGCCGTGGACCCGGGCAGTACTTC. Translation: CASSRGPGQYF.

This clonotype was counted at least ten times. The genes are TRBV20-1 and TRBJ2-1; D may correspond to TRBD1 or TRBD2 (6 bases each). This CDR3 comprises 15 residues. Trimming left V 0 bases short and J 4 bases short, with 13 bases between. Germline CDR1 DFQATT, CDR2 SNEGSKA (reference sequence). The CDR3 here is CSARDGGLEYNEQFF. The CDR3 DNA reads TGCAGTGCTAGAGATGGGGGGCTGGAATACAATGAGCAGTTCTTC.

This clonotype was observed many times. The rearrangement links TRBV20-1 to TRBJ2-1, with D perhaps matching TRBD2 (6 bases). The CDR3 loop spans 15 amino acids. Germline CDR1 reads DFQATT; CDR2 reads SNEGSKA (reference sequence). V was trimmed by 6 bases and J by 8 bases, leaving 23 bases between them. The CDR3: CSALIIGRLGDEQFF. As DNA, the CDR3 is TGCAGTGCCCTAATAATCGGGAGACTGGGCGATGAGCAGTTCTTC.

In its sample, this clonotype was seen many times. The J gene is TRBJ1-3, the V gene TRBV11-2; unclear D gene. The V end was cut by 2 bases, the J end by 1 base, with 12 bases between. Germline values: CDR1 SGHAT, CDR2 FQNNGV. The CDR3 runs to 16 residues. CDR3 amino acids: CASSLSEGASGNTIYF. The DNA of the CDR3 is TGTGCCAGCAGCTTATCTGAGGGCGCTTCTGGAAACACCATATATTTT.

There are many counts of this clonotype. This chain connects TRBV2 to TRBJ2-5, with D uncertain. CDR1 and CDR2 from the germline V gene are SNHLY and FYNNEI. The V and J ends lost 8 bases and 6 bases respectively, with 10 bases between them. CDR3 size: 11 residues. DNA of the CDR3: TGTGCCAGCGGCCCGCCGAAGACCCAGTACTTC. Protein product: CASGPPKTQYF.

DNA for the CDR3: TGTGCCAGCAGGGGAGGGACAGGGGAAAACTATGGCTACACCTTC. Translation gives CASRGGTGENYGYTF. The rearrangement uses TRBV28 and TRBJ1-2; the match to TRBD1 covers 10 bases. The CDR3 extends over 15 amino acids. Trimming removed 6 bases from V and 2 bases from J; junction bases left unmatched: 6. The germline CDR1 and CDR2 sequences are MDHEN and SYDVKM.

At least ten counts were recorded for this clonotype. The chain uses TRBV11-2 and TRBJ2-5, with a weak D call TRBD2 (7 bases). The CDR3 has 13 amino acids. Germline V gives CDR1 SGHAT, CDR2 FQNNGV. The V and J ends lost 6 bases and 5 bases respectively, with 13 bases between them. The CDR3 here is CASSWGGAETQYF. The CDR3, as DNA: TGTGCCAGCAGTTGGGGGGGGGCGGAGACCCAGTACTTC.

This clonotype was found many times. V usage is TRBV18 and J usage is TRBJ2-1; the match to TRBD2 covers 8 bases. This CDR3 has 16 residues. Germline V gives CDR1 KGHSH, CDR2 LQKENI. V lost 3 bases and J lost 7; bases outside the gene matches: 11. CDR3 coding DNA: TGTGCCAGCTCACCGCTGGCGGGGGGCTTGGTGAATGAGCAGTTCTTC. Translating gives CASSPLAGGLVNEQFF.

A note on this clonotype: Possible read error: a much larger clone is one base away. The rearrangement links TRBV7-8 to TRBJ1-5, with TRBD1 matching 11 bases. The germline V gene has CDR1 SGHVS and CDR2 FQNEAQ. CDR3 length: 20 amino acids. The CDR3: CASSCPLRDRGYGSNQLQHF. In DNA, the CDR3 is TGTGCCAGCAGCTGTCCTCTCCGGGACAGGGGGTATGGTAGCAATCAGCTCCAGCATTTT.

Ten or more counts support this clonotype. This chain joins TRBV6-1 and TRBJ2-7; 13 bases are a match to TRBD2. This CDR3 contains 16 residues. Looked up from germline, CDR1 is MNHNS and CDR2 is SASEGT. Unmatched junction bases numbered 3, after V lost 3 bases and J lost 1 base. The CDR3 here is CASSDPGLAGSYEQYF. In DNA form, the CDR3 reads TGTGCCAGCAGTGACCCGGGACTAGCGGGGTCCTACGAGCAGTACTTC.

This clonotype turned up a few times. CDR3 protein: CAIREQGTSNTEAFF. The CDR3 nucleotides are TGTGCCATCAGGGAACAGGGGACCTCGAACACTGAAGCTTTCTTT. The chain employs TRBV10-3 and TRBJ1-1; TRBD1 matches 7 bases. Trimming removed 6 bases from V and 1 base from J; junction bases left unmatched: 8. Germline values: CDR1 ENHRY, CDR2 SYGVKD. The CDR3 has 15 amino acids.

This clonotype occurred a few times. The V call is TRBV7-9, the J call TRBJ1-3; D not certain. This CDR3 contains 18 residues. V was trimmed by 5 bases and J by 0 bases, leaving 20 bases between them. CDR1 is SEHNR, CDR2 FQNEAQ, per germline (reference sequence). CDR3 region: CASSPVEREFFSGNTIYF. The CDR3 DNA reads as TGTGCCAGCAGCCCGGTCGAGAGGGAGTTCTTCTCTGGAAACACCATATATTTT.

In this sample, this clonotype turned up many times. The chain has TRBV7-2 and TRBJ2-3; tentatively, D is TRBD2 (6 bases). The germline CDR1 and CDR2 sequences are SGHTA and FQGNSA. There are 16 residues in the CDR3. V was clipped by 5 bases and J by 6 bases, with 21 bases between them. The CDR3 DNA sequence: TGTGCCAGCAGCCTAGGGGCATCCGGGAGCCCCGATACGCAGTATTTT. Translation: CASSLGASGSPDTQYF.

The chain joins TRBV14 to TRBJ2-5; no reliable D call. V lost 3 bases to trimming and J lost 6 bases, with 8 bases between them. The CDR3 is made up of 12 amino acids. CDR1 and CDR2 (germline): SGHDN, FVKESK. CDR3 region: CASSQFPKTQYF. DNA of the CDR3: TGTGCCAGCAGCCAGTTTCCCAAGACCCAGTACTTC.

As to this clonotype: The junction departs from germline at one end; a sequencing error may be responsible. The V and J genes are TRBV10-3 and TRBJ2-1, with D possibly matching TRBD2 (6 bases). CDR3 length equals 17 residues. Germline V gene sequence: CDR1 ENHRY, CDR2 SYGVKD. Here the CDR3 reads CAVSESDSAGFDNEQFF. The CDR3 DNA sequence: TGTGCCGTCAGTGAGTCTGATTCAGCGGGTTTTGACAATGAGCAGTTCTTC.